This T cell receptor (beta chain) is from a study of CD8 T cells in Susac syndrome. Whole-study context: When their blood was taken, patients with Susac syndrome were therapy-naive, taking corticosteroids, or taking intravenous immunoglobulin alone. Whole-study results and caveats: Individuals included in the TCR sequencing and HLA analysis were acknowledged by the study to be relatively few in number.

Remarks on this clonotype: Antigen unknown.

RNA was extracted with the RNeasy kit, and a quantity of about 0.45 to 1 ug was reverse transcribed using random hexamers. Using its own MiXCR run on the immunoSEQ multiplex PCR reads, TCRdb lists one record per CDR3 protein. The sample has hundreds of thousands of distinct CDR3 sequences, less than 95% seen once; the top ten hold about 0.14%. The CDR3 consists of 14 residues. Germline-derived CDR1 and CDR2 are LNHDA and SQIVND (reference sequence). V was cut by 7 bases and J by 4 bases, with 17 bases left in between. Negative magnetic isolation gave CD8+ and CD4+ cells; FACS enriched CD8+ TEMRA. The V and J genes are TRBV19 and TRBJ2-7; D is perhaps TRBD1 (6 bases). This sequence originates from a human donor with Susac syndrome. Specimen: CD4+ T cells from PBMCs. CDR3 region: CASTDRDTEYEQYF. The CDR3 bases are TGTGCCAGTACGGACCGGGACACGGAGTACGAGCAGTACTTC.